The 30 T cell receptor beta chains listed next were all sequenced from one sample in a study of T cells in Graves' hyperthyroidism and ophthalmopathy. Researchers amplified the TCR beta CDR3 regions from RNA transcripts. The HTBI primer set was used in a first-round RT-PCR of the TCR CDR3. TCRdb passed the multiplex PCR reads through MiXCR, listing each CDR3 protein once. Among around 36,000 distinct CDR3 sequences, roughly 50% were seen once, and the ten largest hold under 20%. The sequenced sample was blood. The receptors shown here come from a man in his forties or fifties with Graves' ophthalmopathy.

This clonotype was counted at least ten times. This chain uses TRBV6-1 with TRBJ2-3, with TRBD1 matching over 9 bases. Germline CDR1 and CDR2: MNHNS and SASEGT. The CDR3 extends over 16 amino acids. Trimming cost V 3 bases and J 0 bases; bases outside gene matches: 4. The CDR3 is CASSEVGQGSTDTQYF. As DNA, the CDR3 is TGTGCCAGCAGTGAGGTTGGACAGGGGAGCACAGATACGCAGTATTTT.

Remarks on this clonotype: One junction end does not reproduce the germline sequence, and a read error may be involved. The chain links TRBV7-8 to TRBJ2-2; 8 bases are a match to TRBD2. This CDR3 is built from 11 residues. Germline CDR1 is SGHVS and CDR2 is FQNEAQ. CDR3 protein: CASSASGGLFF. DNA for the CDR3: TGTGCCAGCAGCGCCAGCGGGGGGCTGTTTTTT.

Here the CDR3 reads CASSLEGATGELFF. DNA of the CDR3: TGCGCCAGCAGCTTGGAGGGGGCCACCGGGGAGCTGTTTTTT. This rearrangement joins TRBV5-1 to TRBJ2-2, with 7 bases aligning to TRBD1. The CDR3 consists of 14 residues. The trim removed 0 bases at V and 4 bases at J, leaving 0 bases unmatched. Per germline, CDR1 SGHRS and CDR2 YFSETQ.

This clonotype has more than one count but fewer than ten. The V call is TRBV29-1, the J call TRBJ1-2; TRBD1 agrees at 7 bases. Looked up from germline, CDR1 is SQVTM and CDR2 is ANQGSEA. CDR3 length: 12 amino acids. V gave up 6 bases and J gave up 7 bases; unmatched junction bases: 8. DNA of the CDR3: TGCAGCGTGAGCACAGGGGTAACTGGCTACACCTTC. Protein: CSVSTGVTGYTF.

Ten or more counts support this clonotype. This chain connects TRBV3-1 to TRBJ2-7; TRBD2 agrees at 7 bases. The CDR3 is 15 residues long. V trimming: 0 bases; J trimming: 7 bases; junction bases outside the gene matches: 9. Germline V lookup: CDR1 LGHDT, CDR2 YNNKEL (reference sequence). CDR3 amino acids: CASSQDTAGWGEQYF. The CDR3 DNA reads TGTGCCAGCAGCCAAGATACAGCGGGGTGGGGAGAGCAGTACTTC.

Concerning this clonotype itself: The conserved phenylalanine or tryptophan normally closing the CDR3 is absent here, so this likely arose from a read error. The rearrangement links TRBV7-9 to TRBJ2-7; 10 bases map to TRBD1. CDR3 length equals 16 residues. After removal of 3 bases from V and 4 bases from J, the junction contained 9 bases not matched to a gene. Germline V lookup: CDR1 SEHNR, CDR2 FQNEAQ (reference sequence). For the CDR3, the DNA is TGTGCCAGCAGCTTGTTGAGAGACAGGGGGCCGTACGAGCAGTACCTC. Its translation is CASSLLRDRGPYEQYL.

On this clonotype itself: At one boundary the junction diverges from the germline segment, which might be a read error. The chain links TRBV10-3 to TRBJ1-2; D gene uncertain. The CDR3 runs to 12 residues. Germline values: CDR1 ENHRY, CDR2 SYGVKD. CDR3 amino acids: CVISGLNNGYTF. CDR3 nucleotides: TGTGTCATCAGCGGTCTGAACAATGGCTACACCTTC.

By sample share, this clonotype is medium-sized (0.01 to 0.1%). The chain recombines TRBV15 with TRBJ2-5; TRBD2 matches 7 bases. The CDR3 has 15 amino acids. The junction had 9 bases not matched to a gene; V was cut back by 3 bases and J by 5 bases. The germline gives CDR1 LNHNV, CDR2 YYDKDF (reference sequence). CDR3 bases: TGTGCCACCAGCAGTAACGGACTAGAGGGCGAGACCCAGTACTTC. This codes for CATSSNGLEGETQYF.

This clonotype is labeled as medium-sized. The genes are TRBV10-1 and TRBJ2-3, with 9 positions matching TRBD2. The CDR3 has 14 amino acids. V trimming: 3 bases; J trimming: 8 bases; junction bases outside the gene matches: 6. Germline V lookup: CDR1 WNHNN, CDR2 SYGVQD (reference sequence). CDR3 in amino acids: CASSDLAGSGTQYF. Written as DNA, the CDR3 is TGCGCCAGCAGTGATCTAGCGGGAAGCGGTACGCAGTATTTT.

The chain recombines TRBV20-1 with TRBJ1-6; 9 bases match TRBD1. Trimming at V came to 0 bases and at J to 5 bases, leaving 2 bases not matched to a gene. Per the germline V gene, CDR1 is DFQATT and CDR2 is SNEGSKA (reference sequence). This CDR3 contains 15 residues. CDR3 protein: CSARDGTGNNSPLHF. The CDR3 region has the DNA TGCAGTGCTAGAGATGGGACAGGGAATAATTCACCCCTCCACTTT.

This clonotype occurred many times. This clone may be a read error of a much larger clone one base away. CDR3 nucleotides: TGTGCCAGCAGTTCGACCGACTGTGGCTACACCTTC. Residues: CASSSTDCGYTF. This chain joins TRBV12-3 or TRBV12-4 and TRBJ1-2, with no clear D. The CDR3 is made up of 12 amino acids. V was cut by 4 bases and J by 7 bases, with 10 bases left in between.

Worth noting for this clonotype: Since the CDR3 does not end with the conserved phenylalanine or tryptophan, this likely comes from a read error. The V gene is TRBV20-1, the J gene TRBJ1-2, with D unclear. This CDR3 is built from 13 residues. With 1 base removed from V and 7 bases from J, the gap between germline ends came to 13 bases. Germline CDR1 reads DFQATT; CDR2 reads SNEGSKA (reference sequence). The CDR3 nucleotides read TGCAGTGCTAGAGGGGCGCGTTTTGGTGGCTACACCTCC. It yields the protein CSARGARFGGYTS.

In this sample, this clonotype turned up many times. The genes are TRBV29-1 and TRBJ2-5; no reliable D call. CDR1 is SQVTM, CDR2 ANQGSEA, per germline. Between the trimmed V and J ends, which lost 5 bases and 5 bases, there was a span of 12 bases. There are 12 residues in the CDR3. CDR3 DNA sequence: TGCAGCGTTCGGGCCTATGGGGAGACCCAGTACTTC. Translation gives CSVRAYGETQYF.

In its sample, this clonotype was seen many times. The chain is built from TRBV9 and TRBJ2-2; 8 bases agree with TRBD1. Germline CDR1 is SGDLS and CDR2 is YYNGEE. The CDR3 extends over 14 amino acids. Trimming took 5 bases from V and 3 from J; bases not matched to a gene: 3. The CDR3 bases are TGTGCCAGCAGACAGGGGGTATACACCGGGGAGCTGTTTTTT. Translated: CASRQGVYTGELFF.

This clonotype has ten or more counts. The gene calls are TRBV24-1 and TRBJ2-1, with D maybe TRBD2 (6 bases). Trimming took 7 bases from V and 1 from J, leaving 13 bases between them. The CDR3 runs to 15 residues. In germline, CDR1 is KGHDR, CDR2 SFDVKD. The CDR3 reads CATRATGGSYNEQFF. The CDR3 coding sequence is TGTGCCACCAGGGCAACCGGGGGTTCCTACAATGAGCAGTTCTTC.

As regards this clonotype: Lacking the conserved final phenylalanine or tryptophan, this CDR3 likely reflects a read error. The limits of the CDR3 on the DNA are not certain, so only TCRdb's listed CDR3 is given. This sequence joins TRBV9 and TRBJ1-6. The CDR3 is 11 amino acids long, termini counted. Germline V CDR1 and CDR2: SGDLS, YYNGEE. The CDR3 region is CASSVEAGTNY.

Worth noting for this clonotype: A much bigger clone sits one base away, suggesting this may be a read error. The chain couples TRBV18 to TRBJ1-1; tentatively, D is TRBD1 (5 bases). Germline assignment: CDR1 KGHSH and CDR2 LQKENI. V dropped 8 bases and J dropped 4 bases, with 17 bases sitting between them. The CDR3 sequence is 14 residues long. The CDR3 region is CASRPDGGSTEAFF. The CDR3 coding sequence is TGTGCCAGCAGACCGGACGGGGGGAGCACTGAAGCTTTCTTT. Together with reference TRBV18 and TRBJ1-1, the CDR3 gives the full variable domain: NAGVMQNPRHLVRRRGQEARLRCSPMKGHSHVYWYRQLPEEGLKFMVYLQKENIIDESGMPKERFSAEFPKEGPSILRIQQVVRGDSAAYFCASRPDGGSTEAFFGQGTRLTVV.

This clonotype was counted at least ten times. CDR3 in DNA: TGTGCCAGCAGTTTATCAGGGGGAGTTGGCTACACCTTC. Translating gives CASSLSGGVGYTF. The V gene is TRBV27, the J gene TRBJ1-2; weak D call: TRBD1 (6 bases). The germline V and J ends were trimmed by 0 bases and 7 bases, with 9 bases remaining between them. The germline V gene has CDR1 MNHEY and CDR2 SMNVEV (reference sequence). There are 13 residues in the CDR3.

The CDR3 reads CASSYRHVQETQYF. The CDR3, as DNA: TGTGCCAGCAGCTATAGGCACGTCCAAGAGACCCAGTACTTC. The rearrangement links TRBV11-3 to TRBJ2-5; D uncertain. V lost 4 bases to trimming and J lost 1 base, with 10 bases between them. Germline V gene data show CDR1 as SGHNT and CDR2 as YENEEA. The CDR3 is 14 amino acids.

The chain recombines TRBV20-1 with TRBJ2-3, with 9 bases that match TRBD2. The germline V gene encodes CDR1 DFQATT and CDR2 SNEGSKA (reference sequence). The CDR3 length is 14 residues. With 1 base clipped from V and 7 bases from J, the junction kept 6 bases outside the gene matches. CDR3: CSARGASGVNTQYF. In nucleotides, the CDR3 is TGCAGTGCTAGAGGGGCTAGCGGGGTAAATACGCAGTATTTT.

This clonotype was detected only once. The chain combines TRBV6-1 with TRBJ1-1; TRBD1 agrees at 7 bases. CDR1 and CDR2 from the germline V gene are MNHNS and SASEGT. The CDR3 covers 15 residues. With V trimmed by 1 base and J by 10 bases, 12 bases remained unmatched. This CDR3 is CASSEDRGTDSRAFF. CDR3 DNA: TGTGCCAGCAGTGAAGATCGTGGGACAGACTCCAGAGCTTTCTTT.

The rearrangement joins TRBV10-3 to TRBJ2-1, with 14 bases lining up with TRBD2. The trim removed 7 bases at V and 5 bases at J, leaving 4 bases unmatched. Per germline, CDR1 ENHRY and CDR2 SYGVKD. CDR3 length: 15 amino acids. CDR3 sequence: CAIKGTSGRDNEQFF. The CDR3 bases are TGTGCCATCAAAGGGACTAGCGGGAGAGACAATGAGCAGTTCTTC.

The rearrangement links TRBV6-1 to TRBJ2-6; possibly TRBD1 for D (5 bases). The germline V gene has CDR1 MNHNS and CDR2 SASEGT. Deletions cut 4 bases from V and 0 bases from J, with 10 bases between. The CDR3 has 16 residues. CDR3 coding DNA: TGTGCCAGCAGTGGGGGCGTTCGCTCTGGGGCCAACGTCCTGACTTTC. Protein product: CASSGGVRSGANVLTF.

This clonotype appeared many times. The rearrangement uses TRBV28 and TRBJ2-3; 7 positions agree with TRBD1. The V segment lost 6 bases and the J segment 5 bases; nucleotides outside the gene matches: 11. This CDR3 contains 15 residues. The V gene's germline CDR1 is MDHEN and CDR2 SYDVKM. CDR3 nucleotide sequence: TGTGCCAGCAGGCCCCCCACAGGGGTGTTAGATACGCAGTATTTT. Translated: CASRPPTGVLDTQYF.

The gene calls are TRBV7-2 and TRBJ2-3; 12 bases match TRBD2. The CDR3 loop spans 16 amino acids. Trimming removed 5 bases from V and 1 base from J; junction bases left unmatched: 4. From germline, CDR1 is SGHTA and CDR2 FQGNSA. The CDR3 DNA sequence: TGTGCCAGCAGCCCTAGCGGGAGGGCTGGCACAGATACGCAGTATTTT. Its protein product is CASSPSGRAGTDTQYF.

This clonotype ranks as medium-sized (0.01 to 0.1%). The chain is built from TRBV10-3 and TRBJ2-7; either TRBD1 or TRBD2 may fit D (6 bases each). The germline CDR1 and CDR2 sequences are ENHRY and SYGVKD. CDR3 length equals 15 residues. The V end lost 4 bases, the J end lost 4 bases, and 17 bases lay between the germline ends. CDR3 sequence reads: CAISGGDNSRYEQYF. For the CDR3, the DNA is TGTGCCATCAGTGGCGGGGACAATAGTAGATACGAGCAGTACTTC.

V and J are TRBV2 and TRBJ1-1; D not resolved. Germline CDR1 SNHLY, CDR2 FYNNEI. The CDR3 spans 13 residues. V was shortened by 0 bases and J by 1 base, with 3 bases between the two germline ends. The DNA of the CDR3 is TGTGCCAGCAGTGAAGCGCGGAACACTGAAGCTTTCTTT. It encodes CASSEARNTEAFF.

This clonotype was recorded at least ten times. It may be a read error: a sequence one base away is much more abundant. CDR3 nucleotide sequence: TGTGCCAGCAGCGTTCCCGGGCTGGGGACCCAGTACTTC. Translated: CASSVPGLGTQYF. The chain combines TRBV9 with TRBJ2-5; D is unclear. CDR3 length equals 13 residues. From germline, CDR1 is SGDLS and CDR2 YYNGEE. V was cut by 2 bases and J by 7 bases, with 12 bases left in between. The full variable domain, completed using reference TRBV9 and TRBJ2-5, is DSGVTQTPKHLITATGQRVTLRCSPRSGDLSVYWYQQSLDQGLQFLIQYYNGEERAKGNILERFSAQQFPDLHSELNLSSLELGDSALYFCASSVPGLGTQYFGPGTRLLVL.

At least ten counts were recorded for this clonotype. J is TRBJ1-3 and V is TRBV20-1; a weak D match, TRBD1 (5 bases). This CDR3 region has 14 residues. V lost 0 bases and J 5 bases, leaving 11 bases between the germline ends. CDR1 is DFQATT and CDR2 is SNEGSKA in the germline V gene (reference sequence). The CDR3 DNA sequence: TGCAGTGCTAGAGATGGGCAGGGCCGAAACACCATATATTTT. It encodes CSARDGQGRNTIYF.

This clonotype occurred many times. The CDR3 reads CASSLGLDARYGYTF. The CDR3 DNA is TGCGCCAGCAGCTTGGGACTGGACGCGCGCTATGGCTACACCTTC. The gene calls are TRBV5-1 and TRBJ1-2; no definite D call. Germline CDR1 reads SGHRS; CDR2 reads YFSETQ. The CDR3 runs 15 residues. Deletions cut 0 bases from V and 4 bases from J, with 13 bases between.